The 19 T cell receptor beta chains listed next were all sequenced from one sample in a study of neurological immune-mediated disorders (dated by TCRdb to between 2018 and 2021). The library relied on 5' RACE. Sequencing used an Illumina HiSeq 2500. TCRdb reanalyzed the raw reads on its own, using fastp at Q25 for trimming and MiXCR for clone calling, and kept in-frame beta chains. Rows with a matching CDR3 protein are joined into one entry that keeps the most common DNA and genes. The sample includes some 83,000 distinct CDR3 sequences, with 2.5% to 3% observed a single time. The ten largest make up 1.1% of the sample. The source material was PBMCs. The receptors here all came from a woman younger than 45 with multiple sclerosis.

This clonotype was seen many times. This chain joins TRBV2 and TRBJ2-2, with D perhaps matching TRBD1 (6 bases). This CDR3 is built from 13 residues. The germline V gene has CDR1 SNHLY and CDR2 FYNNEI. Trimming removed 6 bases at V and 7 bases at J, with 12 bases between. CDR3 sequence (DNA): TGTGCCAGCAGCATTACAGGGTTCGGGGAGCTGTTTTTT. Translating gives CASSITGFGELFF.

Many counts were recorded for this clonotype. This chain connects TRBV7-2 to TRBJ1-4, with 7 bases matching TRBD1. This CDR3 is 14 amino acids long. After removal of 5 bases from V and 7 bases from J, the junction contained 7 bases not matched to a gene. Looked up from germline, CDR1 is SGHTA and CDR2 is FQGNSA. The CDR3 spells CASSRQGYGEKLFF. The CDR3 bases are TGTGCCAGCAGCCGACAGGGTTACGGTGAAAAACTGTTTTTT.

Ten or more counts support this clonotype. The V and J genes are TRBV5-1 and TRBJ2-1; D is perhaps TRBD2 (6 bases). V lost 0 bases and J lost 4, with 17 bases in between. The length of the CDR3 is 17 residues. CDR1 and CDR2 (germline): SGHRS, YFSETQ. CDR3 sequence (DNA): TGCGCCAGCAGCTTGGTATGGGACTCGAAGACGTACAATGAGCAGTTCTTC. Amino acids: CASSLVWDSKTYNEQFF.

This clonotype has ten or more counts. The CDR3 loop is CASSQERGAGELFF. CDR3 DNA: TGCGCCAGCAGCCAAGAGAGGGGAGCCGGGGAGCTGTTTTTT. This chain joins TRBV4-3 and TRBJ2-2; possibly TRBD1 or TRBD2 for D (5 bases each). The CDR3 contains 14 residues. V was shortened by 0 bases and J by 6 bases, with 8 bases between the two germline ends. Germline CDR1 reads LGHNA; CDR2 reads YSLEER.

This clonotype was seen many times. The chain links TRBV29-1 to TRBJ1-5; D gene ambiguous. Germline CDR1 SQVTM, CDR2 ANQGSEA. The V and J ends lost 6 bases and 6 bases respectively, with 15 bases between them. The CDR3 sequence is 13 residues long. CDR3 nucleotides: TGCAGCGTGGGAGACGTGCGAGGTCAGCCCCAGCATTTT. Its protein is CSVGDVRGQPQHF.

The table lists this clonotype with many counts. The rearrangement uses TRBV11-2 and TRBJ2-2; D is unclear. Per the germline V gene, CDR1 is SGHAT and CDR2 is FQNNGV. V lost 4 bases and J lost 2, with 2 bases in between. There are 12 residues in the CDR3. CDR3: CASSSNTGELFF. The DNA for the CDR3 is TGTGCCAGCAGCTCAAACACCGGGGAGCTGTTTTTT.

About this clonotype: The junction does not match germline at one end; this may be a read error. This sequence joins TRBV28 and TRBJ1-1; TRBD1 agrees at 7 bases. The CDR3 is made up of 14 amino acids. Germline assignment: CDR1 MDHEN and CDR2 SYDVKM. The CDR3 loop reads CDSNHRGGGTEAFF. In DNA form, the CDR3 reads TGTGACAGCAACCACAGGGGCGGTGGCACTGAAGCTTTCTTT.

This clonotype was recorded many times. The chain carries TRBV5-1 and TRBJ2-7; either TRBD1 or TRBD2 may fit D (5 bases each). V was cut by 5 bases and J by 2 bases, with 14 bases left in between. Per germline, CDR1 SGHRS and CDR2 YFSETQ. This CDR3 is built from 14 residues. CDR3 in amino acids: CASREGKRPYEQYF. CDR3 in DNA: TGCGCCAGCAGAGAGGGGAAGAGGCCCTACGAGCAGTACTTC.

This clonotype was recorded at least ten times. V is TRBV20-1 and J is TRBJ1-1; D possibly corresponds to TRBD1 (6 bases). The CDR3 loop spans 14 amino acids. Between the trimmed V and J ends, which lost 4 bases and 0 bases, there was a span of 12 bases. Germline V CDR1 and CDR2: DFQATT, SNEGSKA (reference sequence). DNA of the CDR3: TGCAGTGCTATGCGGACAGTCATGAACACTGAAGCTTTCTTT. Residues: CSAMRTVMNTEAFF.

This clonotype has ten or more counts. J is TRBJ2-5 and V is TRBV20-1, with D maybe TRBD1 (6 bases). This CDR3 is 15 amino acids long. Germline CDR1 DFQATT, CDR2 SNEGSKA (reference sequence). Trimming cost V 6 bases and J 3 bases, with 20 bases left between them. The CDR3 DNA follows: TGCAGTGCATCCGACCCGGGACAAGTTAAAGAGACCCAGTACTTC. Amino acid sequence: CSASDPGQVKETQYF.

This clonotype was found many times. The chain couples TRBV12-3 or TRBV12-4 to TRBJ1-2, with no clear D. The length of the CDR3 is 12 residues. V dropped 2 bases and J dropped 5 bases, with 6 bases sitting between them. The CDR3 DNA reads as TGTGCCAGCAGTTTAAAACTGTATGGCTACACCTTC. Protein sequence: CASSLKLYGYTF.

At least ten counts were recorded for this clonotype. This sequence joins TRBV28 and TRBJ1-3; 7 nucleotides agree with TRBD1. CDR3 size: 19 residues. J gave up 0 bases and V 5 bases, and 16 bases lay outside the gene matches. Germline V gene sequence: CDR1 MDHEN, CDR2 SYDVKM. The CDR3 loop is CASSPGQDTITASGNTIYF. The CDR3, as DNA: TGTGCCAGCAGTCCAGGACAGGATACCATTACTGCCTCTGGAAACACCATATATTTT.

This clonotype was counted many times. The CDR3 sequence is CSAVSGIDTQYF. CDR3 in DNA: TGCAGTGCTGTCAGCGGGATAGATACGCAGTATTTT. The chain employs TRBV20-1 and TRBJ2-3; 7 nucleotides line up with TRBD2. This CDR3 is built from 12 residues. CDR1 is DFQATT, CDR2 SNEGSKA, per germline (reference sequence). The ends lost 5 bases at V and 5 bases at J; junction bases unmatched: 4.

This clonotype was recorded many times. The J gene is TRBJ1-4, the V gene TRBV7-2; no firm D call. The V end was cut by 0 bases, the J end by 6 bases, with 8 bases between. CDR1 SGHTA and CDR2 FQGNSA come from the germline V gene. This CDR3 is built from 14 residues. The CDR3 DNA follows: TGTGCCAGCAGCTTAGCCACCAGCGATGAAAAACTGTTTTTT. Amino acid sequence: CASSLATSDEKLFF.

This clonotype was seen repeatedly, ten times or more. The chain has TRBV7-2 and TRBJ2-2, with TRBD1 identical over 8 bases. V gave up 5 bases and J gave up 5 bases; unmatched junction bases: 10. The germline CDR1 and CDR2 sequences are SGHTA and FQGNSA. This CDR3 comprises 16 residues. CDR3 nucleotide sequence: TGTGCCAGCAGCGGAAGACAGGGGAGCAGGACCGGGGAGCTGTTTTTT. Its translation is CASSGRQGSRTGELFF.

This clonotype was observed at least ten times. This rearrangement joins TRBV3-1 to TRBJ2-3; no reliable D call. The CDR3 covers 12 residues. V lost 0 bases to trimming and J lost 5 bases, with 3 bases between them. Per germline, CDR1 LGHDT and CDR2 YNNKEL (reference sequence). For the CDR3, the DNA is TGTGCCAGCAGCCAAGAGGGAGATACGCAGTATTTT. The encoded protein is CASSQEGDTQYF.

This clonotype was seen ten or more times. The chain has TRBV7-9 and TRBJ2-1, with 8 bases matching TRBD1. The germline V gene has CDR1 SEHNR and CDR2 FQNEAQ (reference sequence). The V gene end was trimmed by 3 bases and the J gene end by 2 bases; junction bases not matched to a gene: 6. This CDR3 spans 16 amino acids. CDR3 nucleotides: TGTGCCAGCAGCTTCCCGGACAGGGCACCCTACAATGAGCAGTTCTTC. Translated: CASSFPDRAPYNEQFF.

The table lists this clonotype with many counts. J is TRBJ2-1 and V is TRBV29-1; 11 positions agree with TRBD2. CDR1 is SQVTM, CDR2 ANQGSEA, per germline. CDR3 length equals 14 residues. The ends lost 6 bases at V and 4 bases at J; junction bases unmatched: 5. The DNA for the CDR3 is TGCAGCGTACCTACTAGCGGGAGTTACAATGAGCAGTTCTTC. Its protein product is CSVPTSGSYNEQFF.

This clonotype was picked up many times. The rearrangement links TRBV28 to TRBJ1-6, with D possibly matching TRBD1 (6 bases). Germline V gene sequence: CDR1 MDHEN, CDR2 SYDVKM. V dropped 7 bases and J dropped 6 bases, with 10 bases sitting between them. This CDR3 comprises 13 residues. The DNA for the CDR3 is TGTGCCAGCAAGGGGGTGGGTAATTCACCCCTCCACTTT. It yields the protein CASKGVGNSPLHF.